This T cell receptor (beta chain) was identified in a study of T cell responses to AZD1222 COVID-19 vaccine. Findings and caveats of the study: The breadth and depth of Spike-specific TCRs increased once two AZD1222 doses had been given. Among vaccine-associated CD4 TCRs, coverage spanned spike, with dominance at 160-218 and 743-854. Reportedly, nearly half the spike-specific TCRs target unmutated variant regions. The sample set comprised mostly white British donors with more females, and clonal diversity was possibly underestimated.

Comments on this clone: What it binds is unknown.

Produced via immunoSEQ multiplex PCR; TCRdb's table is partial and in-frame only. Here the sample spans about 120,000 clones, 91% being singletons. The V gene's germline CDR1 is MNHNS and CDR2 SASEGT. V lost 1 base and J lost 8, with 14 bases in between. The CDR3 has 15 amino acids. This TCR was recovered from an adult in good health. The chain recombines TRBV6-1 with TRBJ1-4, with D possibly matching TRBD1 (5 bases). The source material was peripheral blood, sampled on day 0 of AZD1222 vaccination. The CDR3 bases are TGTGCCAGCAGTGAAGTAGGGGTTCTCGGCGAAAAACTGTTTTTT. Residues: CASSEVGVLGEKLFF.